Listed here are 14 T cell receptor beta chains from one sample, sequenced in a study of read filtering for tumor transcriptome and immune sequencing. From roughly 390 ng of RNA, a library with molecular barcoded alpha/delta and beta/gamma adaptors was made. TCRdb called the reads again in MiXCR, with one record for every CDR3 protein. This sample carries some 43,000 distinct CDR3 sequences, roughly 13% of them seen once, and the ten largest clones take 30%. The sample was a population of CD138-negative cells sorted from bone marrow. All receptors come from a donor aged 40 or older with multiple myeloma.

The sample holds many counts of this clonotype. The gene calls are TRBV11-2 and TRBJ2-7, with a weak D call TRBD1 (6 bases). Germline lookup yields CDR1 SGHAT and CDR2 FQNNGV. The CDR3 is 15 amino acids. V lost 2 bases, J lost 4 bases, and 15 bases lay in between. The CDR3 nucleotides read TGTGCCAGCAGCTTATTCAGGGGCCCTACATACGAGCAGTACTTC. Translating gives CASSLFRGPTYEQYF.

This clonotype was observed many times. The chain couples TRBV27 to TRBJ2-7; no clear D gene. Trimming cost V 4 bases and J 5 bases, with 12 bases left between them. Germline CDR1 and CDR2: MNHEY and SMNVEV (reference sequence). This CDR3 is 13 amino acids long. CDR3 region: CASSYASPDEQYF. The CDR3 bases are TGTGCCAGCAGTTACGCGTCTCCAGACGAGCAGTACTTC.

This clonotype was seen ten or more times. CDR3 sequence reads: CASSYSGRPSSYNEQFF. The CDR3, as DNA: TGTGCCAGCAGTTACTCTGGACGACCTAGCTCCTACAATGAGCAGTTCTTC. The J gene is TRBJ2-1, the V gene TRBV6-6; D remains ambiguous. Trimming cost V 0 bases and J 0 bases, with 12 bases left between them. CDR1 and CDR2 from the germline V gene are MNHNY and SVGAGI (reference sequence). The length of the CDR3 is 17 residues.

The sample holds many counts of this clonotype. The rearrangement uses TRBV7-8 and TRBJ2-7; a weak D match, TRBD2 (6 bases). V was trimmed by 5 bases and J by 2 bases, leaving 19 bases between them. This CDR3 region has 16 residues. Per germline, CDR1 SGHVS and CDR2 FQNEAQ. CDR3 coding DNA: TGTGCCAGCAGCCCCCCCCTGCGGGAAGCCCCCTACGAGCAGTACTTC. Its protein is CASSPPLREAPYEQYF.

This clonotype has ten or more counts. V gene TRBV28 combines with J gene TRBJ1-6, with 9 bases fitting TRBD1. The CDR3 has 15 amino acids. After removal of 1 base from V and 10 bases from J, the junction contained 5 bases not matched to a gene. The germline V gene has CDR1 MDHEN and CDR2 SYDVKM. CDR3 nucleotides: TGTGCCAGCAGTTTATCGGGACAGGGCTGGTCACCCCTCCACTTT. Residues: CASSLSGQGWSPLHF.

This clonotype has at least ten counts. The chain uses TRBV5-1 and TRBJ2-6; D remains ambiguous. The CDR3 totals 15 residues. Trimming took 5 bases from V and 1 from J, leaving 10 bases between them. Germline-derived CDR1 and CDR2 are SGHRS and YFSETQ. The CDR3 nucleotides are TGCGCCAGCAGTCGCTTAGAATCTGGGGCCAACGTCCTGACTTTC. As protein: CASSRLESGANVLTF.

In this sample, this clonotype turned up many times. V gene TRBV5-1 combines with J gene TRBJ2-5; TRBD1 agrees at 7 bases. J lost 2 bases, V lost 5 bases, and 0 bases had no gene match. Germline V gene sequence: CDR1 SGHRS, CDR2 YFSETQ. The CDR3 has 12 amino acids. The CDR3 DNA follows: TGCGCCAGCAGGACAGGGCAAGAGACCCAGTACTTC. Its protein product is CASRTGQETQYF.

This clonotype was observed at least ten times. The CDR3 protein is CSASTAGTTLYEQYF. CDR3 nucleotides: TGCAGTGCTAGTACAGCCGGGACTACCCTTTACGAGCAGTACTTC. This chain connects TRBV20-1 to TRBJ2-7; 7 positions match TRBD2. The length of the CDR3 is 15 residues. Germline CDR1 and CDR2: DFQATT and SNEGSKA (reference sequence). The J segment lost 4 bases and the V segment lost 3 bases, leaving 12 bases of the junction unmatched.

This clonotype was picked up many times. The gene calls are TRBV27 and TRBJ2-7; TRBD1 aligns across 9 bases. The CDR3 has 15 amino acids. Germline V gene sequence: CDR1 MNHEY, CDR2 SMNVEV (reference sequence). V trimming: 2 bases; J trimming: 0 bases; junction bases outside the gene matches: 2. CDR3 region: CASSLMGQGSYEQYF. DNA of the CDR3: TGTGCCAGCAGTTTAATGGGACAGGGCTCCTACGAGCAGTACTTC.

A remark on this clonotype: A much larger clonotype is one base distant, so this may be a read error. V usage is TRBV20-1 and J usage is TRBJ2-3; the D call may be TRBD1 or TRBD2 (5 bases each). Germline CDR1 reads DFQATT; CDR2 reads SNEGSKA (reference sequence). This CDR3 has 15 residues. The CDR3 region has the DNA TGCGGTGCTAGAGATGAGGGCAGGGTCAGAGATACGCAGTATTTT. This codes for CGARDEGRVRDTQYF.

This clonotype has a count of ten or more. The genes are TRBV6-2 or TRBV6-3 and TRBJ2-7; TRBD2 matches at 10 bases. V gave up 5 bases and J gave up 2 bases; unmatched junction bases: 6. The CDR3 spans 15 residues. Looked up from germline, CDR1 is MNHEY and CDR2 is SVGEGT. The CDR3 DNA reads as TGTGCCAGCAGTGACATTCTAGCGGGGGCCTACGAGCAGTACTTC. This sequence encodes CASSDILAGAYEQYF.

Turning to this clonotype: A single base separates this from a much larger clone, so it may be a read error. The rearrangement uses TRBV5-1 and TRBJ2-7; 7 bases map to TRBD1. CDR3 length equals 15 residues. Germline-derived CDR1 and CDR2 are SGHRS and YFSETQ. The CDR3 loop reads CASSSKTGLDYGQYF. CDR3 DNA: TGCGCCAGCAGCTCGAAGACAGGGCTAGACTACGGGCAGTACTTC.

This clonotype came up many times. The chain carries TRBV5-1 and TRBJ2-5, with D unclear. CDR3 length: 11 residues. Germline V gene lookup returns CDR1 SGHRS and CDR2 YFSETQ. Between the trimmed V and J ends, which lost 5 bases and 2 bases, there was a span of 4 bases. Here the CDR3 DNA reads TGCGCCAGCAGACAGCAAGAGACCCAGTACTTC. Protein: CASRQQETQYF. Drawing the rest from reference TRBV5-1 and TRBJ2-5, the complete variable domain is KAGVTQTPRYLIKTRGQQVTLSCSPISGHRSVSWYQQTPGQGLQFLFEYFSETQRNKGNFPGRFSGRQFSNSRSEMNVSTLELGDSALYLCASRQQETQYFGPGTRLLVL.

This clonotype was counted many times. This chain connects TRBV12-3 or TRBV12-4 to TRBJ2-3; the D call may be TRBD1 or TRBD2 (5 bases each). CDR3 length: 14 residues. The V gene lost 6 bases and the J gene lost 0 bases, with 10 bases spanning the gap. This CDR3 reads CASRVRESTDTQYF. The CDR3 bases are TGTGCCAGCAGGGTCAGGGAGAGCACAGATACGCAGTATTTT.